The 8 T cell receptor beta chains below all came from one sample that was sequenced in a study of T cells in Graves' hyperthyroidism and ophthalmopathy. Amplification of TCR beta CDR3 regions used RNA as the template. RT-PCR in the first round (using the HTBI primer set) targeted the TCR CDR3. Via MiXCR, TCRdb re-called the multiplex PCR reads, giving one row per CDR3 protein. The data contain hundreds of thousands of distinct CDR3 sequences, 20% of them singletons. Sequenced material: blood. These receptors all come from a man aged 40-55 years with Graves' ophthalmopathy.

This clonotype was recorded many times. V is TRBV7-3 and J is TRBJ1-1; TRBD1 matches 11 bases. V gave up 5 bases and J gave up 5 bases; unmatched junction bases: 7. CDR3 length: 15 amino acids. Germline assignment: CDR1 SGHTA and CDR2 FQGTGA. The DNA for the CDR3 is TGTGCCAGCAGCCTAATGGGACAGGGGGGAACTGAAGCTTTCTTT. Translated: CASSLMGQGGTEAFF.

The chain combines TRBV20-1 with TRBJ2-1; TRBD2 aligns across 10 bases. Germline assignment: CDR1 DFQATT and CDR2 SNEGSKA (reference sequence). The CDR3 totals 15 residues. After removal of 0 bases from V and 3 bases from J, the junction contained 2 bases not matched to a gene. CDR3 loop: CSARDSGGNYNEQFF. The CDR3 DNA is TGCAGTGCTAGAGATAGCGGGGGGAACTACAATGAGCAGTTCTTC.

The rearrangement uses TRBV2 and TRBJ2-1; D ambiguous. CDR1 is SNHLY and CDR2 is FYNNEI in the germline V gene. CDR3 length: 13 residues. Trimming shortened V by 8 bases and J by 1 base, and 9 bases separated the two germline ends. The CDR3 here is CASEAGSYNEQFF. The DNA for the CDR3 is TGTGCCAGCGAGGCCGGGTCCTACAATGAGCAGTTCTTC.

This clonotype was counted only a few times. The V call is TRBV6-1, the J call TRBJ2-5; tentatively, D is TRBD1 or TRBD2 (5 bases each). Germline CDR1 is MNHNS and CDR2 is SASEGT. The CDR3 runs to 15 residues. Trimming cost V 5 bases and J 5 bases, with 18 bases left between them. CDR3 coding DNA: TGTGCCAGCAGTCGGGACCCCCGGTCGGGGGAGACCCAGTACTTC. Protein: CASSRDPRSGETQYF.

This clonotype was seen a few times. The V and J genes are TRBV6-1 and TRBJ1-5, with 10 bases matching TRBD1. Germline V gene sequence: CDR1 MNHNS, CDR2 SASEGT. The length of the CDR3 is 14 residues. V shed 6 bases, J shed 4 bases, and the junction held 3 bases outside the gene matches. The CDR3 protein is CASRGQGENQPQHF. As DNA, the CDR3 is TGTGCCAGCAGAGGACAGGGGGAAAATCAGCCCCAGCATTTT.

This clonotype came up a few times. The rearrangement joins TRBV5-8 to TRBJ1-4; D unresolved. The CDR3 length is 11 residues. Trimming removed 0 bases from V and 12 bases from J, with 6 bases in between. The V gene's germline CDR1 is SGHTS and CDR2 YDEGEE. The CDR3 DNA sequence: TGTGCCAGCAGCTTGGGGGCGGAACTGTTTTTT. Encoded protein: CASSLGAELFF.

This chain links TRBV20-1 with TRBJ1-1; D is possibly TRBD1 (6 bases). V shed 6 bases and J shed 0 bases, with 17 bases lying between them. CDR3 length equals 15 residues. The germline V gene encodes CDR1 DFQATT and CDR2 SNEGSKA (reference sequence). In DNA form, the CDR3 reads TGCAGTGCCCCTCGGGGGGCGGGCATGAACACTGAAGCTTTCTTT. Its protein product is CSAPRGAGMNTEAFF.

In its sample, this clonotype was seen many times. The rearrangement links TRBV20-1 to TRBJ2-5, with a possible D match to TRBD1 (6 bases). V lost 4 bases to trimming and J lost 2 bases, with 14 bases between them. CDR1 is DFQATT and CDR2 is SNEGSKA in the germline V gene (reference sequence). The CDR3 extends over 14 amino acids. The CDR3 bases are TGCAGTGCTACGACAGGTCTTAATCAAGAGACCCAGTACTTC. This translates into CSATTGLNQETQYF.